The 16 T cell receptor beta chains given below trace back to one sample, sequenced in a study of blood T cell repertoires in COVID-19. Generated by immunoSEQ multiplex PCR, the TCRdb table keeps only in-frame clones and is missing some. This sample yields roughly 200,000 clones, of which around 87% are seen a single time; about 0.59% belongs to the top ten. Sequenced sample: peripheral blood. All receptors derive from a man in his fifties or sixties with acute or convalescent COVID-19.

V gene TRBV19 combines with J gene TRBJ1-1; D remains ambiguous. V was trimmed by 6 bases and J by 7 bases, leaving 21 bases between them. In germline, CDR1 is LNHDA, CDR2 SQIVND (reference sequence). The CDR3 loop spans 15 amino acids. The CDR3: CASRYRDLPPGEAFF. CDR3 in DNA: TGTGCCAGTAGATACCGGGATCTACCCCCGGGTGAAGCTTTCTTT.

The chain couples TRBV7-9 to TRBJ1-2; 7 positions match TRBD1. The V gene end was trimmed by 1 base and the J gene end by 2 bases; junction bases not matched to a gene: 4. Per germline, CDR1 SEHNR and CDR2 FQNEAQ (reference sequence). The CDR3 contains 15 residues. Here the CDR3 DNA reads TGTGCCAGCAGCTTAGTAGGGGGCGAAAACTATGGCTACACCTTC. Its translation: CASSLVGGENYGYTF.

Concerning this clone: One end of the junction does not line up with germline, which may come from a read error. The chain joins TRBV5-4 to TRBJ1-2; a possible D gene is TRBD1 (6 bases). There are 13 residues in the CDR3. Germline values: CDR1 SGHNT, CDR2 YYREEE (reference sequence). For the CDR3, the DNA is TGTGCCAGCAGCGAAACAGGGCGTGGACAAGCTTTCTTC. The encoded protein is CASSETGRGQAFF.

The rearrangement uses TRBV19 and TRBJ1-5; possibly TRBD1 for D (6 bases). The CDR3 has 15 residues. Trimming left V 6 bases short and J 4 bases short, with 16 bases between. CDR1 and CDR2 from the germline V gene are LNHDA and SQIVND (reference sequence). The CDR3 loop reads CASSIEQGGNQPQHF. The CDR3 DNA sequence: TGTGCCAGTAGCATCGAACAGGGAGGGAATCAGCCCCAGCATTTT. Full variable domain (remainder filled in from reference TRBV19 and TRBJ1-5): DGGITQSPKYLFRKEGQNVTLSCEQNLNHDAMYWYRQDPGQGLRLIYYSQIVNDFQKGDIAEGYSVSREKKESFPLTVTSAQKNPTAFYLCASSIEQGGNQPQHFGDGTRLSIL.

CDR3 in DNA: TGTGCCAGTGCCCGGGACAGGGGGCAGATCTATGGCTACACCTTC. This sequence encodes CASARDRGQIYGYTF. The chain employs TRBV19 and TRBJ1-2; 12 bases are shared with TRBD1. V lost 8 bases to trimming and J lost 4 bases; unmatched junction nucleotides: 8. CDR1 and CDR2 (germline): LNHDA, SQIVND (reference sequence). There are 15 residues in the CDR3.

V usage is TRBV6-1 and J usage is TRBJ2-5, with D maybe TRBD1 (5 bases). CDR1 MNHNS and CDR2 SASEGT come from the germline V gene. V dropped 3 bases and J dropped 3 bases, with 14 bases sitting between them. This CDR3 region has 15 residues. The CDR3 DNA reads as TGTGCCAGCAGTGAGCCCGTCAGGGAAAAAGAGACCCAGTACTTC. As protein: CASSEPVREKETQYF.

Here the CDR3 reads CATGGLSYEQYV. CDR3 DNA: TGTGCCACCGGGGGACTATCCTACGAGCAGTACGTC. The chain is built from TRBV7-8 and TRBJ2-7, with 7 nucleotides matching TRBD2. Germline CDR1 reads SGHVS; CDR2 reads FQNEAQ. CDR3 length: 12 residues. V was clipped by 10 bases and J by 1 base; unmatched bases: 4.

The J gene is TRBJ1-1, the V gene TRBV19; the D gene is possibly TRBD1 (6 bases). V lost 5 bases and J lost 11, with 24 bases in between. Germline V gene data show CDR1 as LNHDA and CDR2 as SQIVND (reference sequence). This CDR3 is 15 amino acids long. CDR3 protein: CASSPLRDTRSGAFF. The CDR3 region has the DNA TGTGCCAGTAGTCCTCTCCGGGACACGCGATCCGGGGCTTTCTTT. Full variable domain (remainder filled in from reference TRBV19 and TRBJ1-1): DGGITQSPKYLFRKEGQNVTLSCEQNLNHDAMYWYRQDPGQGLRLIYYSQIVNDFQKGDIAEGYSVSREKKESFPLTVTSAQKNPTAFYLCASSPLRDTRSGAFFGQGTRLTVV.

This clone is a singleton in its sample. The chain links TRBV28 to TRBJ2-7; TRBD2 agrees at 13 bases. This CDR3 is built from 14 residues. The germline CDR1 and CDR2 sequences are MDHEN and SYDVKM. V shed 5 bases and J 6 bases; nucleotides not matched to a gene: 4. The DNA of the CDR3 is TGTGCCAGCAGTCCCGGACTAGCGGGGGCCGAGCAGTACGTC. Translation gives CASSPGLAGAEQYV.

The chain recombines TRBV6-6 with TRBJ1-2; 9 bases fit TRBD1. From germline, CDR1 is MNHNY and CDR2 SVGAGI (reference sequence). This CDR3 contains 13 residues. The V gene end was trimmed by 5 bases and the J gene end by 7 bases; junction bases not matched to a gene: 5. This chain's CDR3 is CASSPGTGTGYTF. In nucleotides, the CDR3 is TGTGCCAGCAGTCCCGGGACAGGGACTGGCTACACCTTC.

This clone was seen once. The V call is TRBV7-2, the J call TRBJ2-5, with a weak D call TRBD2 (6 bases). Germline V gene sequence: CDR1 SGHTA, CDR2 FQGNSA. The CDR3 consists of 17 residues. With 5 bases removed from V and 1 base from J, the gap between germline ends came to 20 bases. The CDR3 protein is CASSLRGWNKPQETQYF. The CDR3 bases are TGTGCCAGCAGCCTCCGGGGGTGGAATAAACCCCAAGAGACCCAGTACTTC. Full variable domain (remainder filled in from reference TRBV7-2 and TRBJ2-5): GAGVSQSPSNKVTEKGKDVELRCDPISGHTALYWYRQSLGQGLEFLIYFQGNSAPDKSGLPSDRFSAERTGGSVSTLTIQRTQQEDSAVYLCASSLRGWNKPQETQYFGPGTRLLVL.

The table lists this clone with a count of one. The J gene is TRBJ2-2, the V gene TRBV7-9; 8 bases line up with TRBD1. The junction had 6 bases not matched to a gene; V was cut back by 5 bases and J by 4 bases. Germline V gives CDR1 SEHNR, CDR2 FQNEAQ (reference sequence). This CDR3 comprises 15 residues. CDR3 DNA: TGTGCCAGCAGCGACAGGGGAATCCTCACCGGGGAGCTGTTTTTT. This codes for CASSDRGILTGELFF.

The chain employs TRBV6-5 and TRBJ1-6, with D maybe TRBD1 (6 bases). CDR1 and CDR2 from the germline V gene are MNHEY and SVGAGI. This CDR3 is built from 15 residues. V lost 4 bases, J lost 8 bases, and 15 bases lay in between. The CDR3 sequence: CASSSLRGRDSPLHF. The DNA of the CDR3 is TGTGCCAGCAGTTCCCTCAGGGGAAGGGATTCACCCCTCCACTTT.

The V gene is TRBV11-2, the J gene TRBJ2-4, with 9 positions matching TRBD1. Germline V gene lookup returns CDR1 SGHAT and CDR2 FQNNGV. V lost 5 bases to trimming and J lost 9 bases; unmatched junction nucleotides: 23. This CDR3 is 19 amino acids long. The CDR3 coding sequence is TGTGCCAGCAGCCGCATCTTAATAAAACAGGGGGCGAAGAGTGTCATTCAGTACTTC. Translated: CASSRILIKQGAKSVIQYF.

CDR3 protein: CASSASQRWADTQYF. CDR3 coding DNA: TGTGCCAGCAGCGCGTCCCAGCGTTGGGCAGATACGCAGTATTTT. The chain joins TRBV9 to TRBJ2-3; D not certain. Trimming pared 3 bases from V and 4 bases from J, leaving 15 bases between. The CDR3 is 15 amino acids. CDR1 and CDR2 (germline): SGDLS, YYNGEE.

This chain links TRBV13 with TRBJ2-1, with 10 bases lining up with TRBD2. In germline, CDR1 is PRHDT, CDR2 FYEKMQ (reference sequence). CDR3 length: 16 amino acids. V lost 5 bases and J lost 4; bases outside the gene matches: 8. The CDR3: CASSPTRTSGYNEQFF. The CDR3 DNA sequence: TGTGCCAGCAGCCCAACCCGGACTAGCGGATACAATGAGCAGTTCTTC.